This T cell receptor beta chain was sequenced in a study of shared clonotypes between healthy human individuals. The repertoire was sequenced with immunoSEQ multiplex PCR; TCRdb's copy has only in-frame clones and lacks some. Of roughly 1,100,000 clones in the sample, 65% to 80% were seen once. The V end lost 2 bases, the J end lost 0 bases, and 10 bases lay between the germline ends. The germline V gene encodes CDR1 SGHRS and CDR2 YFSETQ. This CDR3 is built from 15 residues. The source material was memory CD4+ T cells sorted from blood. The subset was: CD45RA-negative fraction. V usage is TRBV5-1 and J usage is TRBJ2-3; the D gene is possibly TRBD1 (5 bases). The sequence came from a man in his late teens or twenties in good health. The CDR3 here is CASSFSWTSTDTQYF. The CDR3 nucleotides read TGCGCCAGCAGCTTCTCTTGGACAAGCACAGATACGCAGTATTTT.